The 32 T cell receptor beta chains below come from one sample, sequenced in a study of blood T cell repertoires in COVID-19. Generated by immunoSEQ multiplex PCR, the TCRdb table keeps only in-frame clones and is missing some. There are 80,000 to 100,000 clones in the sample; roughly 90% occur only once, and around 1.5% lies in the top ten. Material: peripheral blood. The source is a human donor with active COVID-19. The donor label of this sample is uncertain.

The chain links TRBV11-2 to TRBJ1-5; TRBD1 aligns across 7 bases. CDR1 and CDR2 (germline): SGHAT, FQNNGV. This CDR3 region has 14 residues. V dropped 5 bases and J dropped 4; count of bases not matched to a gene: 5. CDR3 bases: TGTGCCAGCAGCAGGGGGCAGGGTAATCAGCCCCAGCATTTT. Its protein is CASSRGQGNQPQHF.

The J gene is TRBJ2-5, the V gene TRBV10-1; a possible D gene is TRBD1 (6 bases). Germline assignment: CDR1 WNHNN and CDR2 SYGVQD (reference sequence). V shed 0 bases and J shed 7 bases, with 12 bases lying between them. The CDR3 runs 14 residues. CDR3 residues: CASSESGRGGTQYF. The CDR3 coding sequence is TGCGCCAGCAGTGAGTCCGGCAGGGGTGGGACCCAGTACTTC.

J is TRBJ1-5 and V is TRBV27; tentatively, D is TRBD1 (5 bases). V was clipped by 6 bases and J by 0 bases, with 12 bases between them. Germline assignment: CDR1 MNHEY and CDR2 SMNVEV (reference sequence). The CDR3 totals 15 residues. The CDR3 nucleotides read TGTGCCAGCAGCCCTACCGACAGTAGCAATCAGCCCCAGCATTTT. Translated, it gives CASSPTDSSNQPQHF.

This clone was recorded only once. CDR3 nucleotides: TGTGCCACCCGGACTAGCGGGGAAGGAGATACGCAGTATTTT. This gives the protein CATRTSGEGDTQYF. The genes are TRBV10-3 and TRBJ2-3; 12 positions agree with TRBD2. J lost 5 bases, V lost 10 bases, and 7 bases had no gene match. In germline, CDR1 is ENHRY, CDR2 SYGVKD. There are 14 residues in the CDR3.

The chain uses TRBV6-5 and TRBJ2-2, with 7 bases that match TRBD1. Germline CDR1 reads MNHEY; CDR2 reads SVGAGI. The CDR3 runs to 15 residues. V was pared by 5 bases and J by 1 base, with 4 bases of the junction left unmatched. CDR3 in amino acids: CASSTGTVNTGELFF. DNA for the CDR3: TGTGCCAGCAGTACCGGGACAGTGAACACCGGGGAGCTGTTTTTT.

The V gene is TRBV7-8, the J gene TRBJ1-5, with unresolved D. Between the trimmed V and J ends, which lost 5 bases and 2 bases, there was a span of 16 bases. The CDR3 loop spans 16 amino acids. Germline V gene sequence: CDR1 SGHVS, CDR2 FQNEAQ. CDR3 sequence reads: CASSPGRKDGNQPQHF. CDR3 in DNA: TGTGCCAGCAGCCCAGGCAGGAAGGATGGCAATCAGCCCCAGCATTTT.

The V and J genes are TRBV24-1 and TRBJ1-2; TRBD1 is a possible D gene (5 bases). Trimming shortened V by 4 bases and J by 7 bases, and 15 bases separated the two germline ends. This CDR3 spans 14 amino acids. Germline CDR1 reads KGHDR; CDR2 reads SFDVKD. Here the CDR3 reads CATSDPTGGIGYTF. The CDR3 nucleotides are TGTGCCACCAGTGACCCCACGGGGGGTATTGGCTACACCTTC.

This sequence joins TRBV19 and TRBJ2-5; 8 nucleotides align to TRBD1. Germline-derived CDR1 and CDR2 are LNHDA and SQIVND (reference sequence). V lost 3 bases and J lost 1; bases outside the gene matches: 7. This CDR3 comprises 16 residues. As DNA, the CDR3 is TGTGCCAGTAGTATGGTAGGGACAGGACTCCAAGAGACCCAGTACTTC. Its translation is CASSMVGTGLQETQYF.

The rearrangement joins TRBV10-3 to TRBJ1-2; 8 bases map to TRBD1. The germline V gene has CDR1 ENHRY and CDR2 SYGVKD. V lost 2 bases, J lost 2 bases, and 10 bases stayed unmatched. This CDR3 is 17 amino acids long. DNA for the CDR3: TGTGCCATCAGTGAGAGTTCGGGGACAGGAGAGAACTATGGCTACACCTTC. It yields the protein CAISESSGTGENYGYTF.

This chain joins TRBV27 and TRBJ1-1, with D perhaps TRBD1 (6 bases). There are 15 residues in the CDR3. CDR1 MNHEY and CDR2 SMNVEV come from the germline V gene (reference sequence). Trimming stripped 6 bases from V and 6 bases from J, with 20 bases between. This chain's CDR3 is CASRPSGGGAPEAFF. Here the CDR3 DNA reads TGTGCCAGCAGACCTAGCGGCGGGGGGGCCCCTGAAGCTTTCTTT.

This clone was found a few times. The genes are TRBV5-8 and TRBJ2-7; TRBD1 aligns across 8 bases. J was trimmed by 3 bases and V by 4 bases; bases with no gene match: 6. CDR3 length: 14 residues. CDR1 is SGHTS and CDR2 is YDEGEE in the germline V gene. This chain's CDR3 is CASSRTGPSYEQYF. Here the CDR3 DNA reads TGTGCCAGCAGCCGGACAGGGCCCAGCTACGAGCAGTACTTC.

CDR3 nucleotide sequence: TGTGCCAGTAGCCGAGGAGGGACAGGGGGCGTCGGGGAGCTGTTTTTT. Translated: CASSRGGTGGVGELFF. The rearrangement joins TRBV19 to TRBJ2-2, with 12 bases lining up with TRBD1. Germline CDR1 and CDR2: LNHDA and SQIVND (reference sequence). V dropped 6 bases and J dropped 7; count of bases not matched to a gene: 9. The CDR3 is 16 residues long.

The CDR3 here is CASSDGQGLTGAFF. As DNA, the CDR3 is TGTGCCAGCAGTGACGGACAGGGCCTGACGGGAGCTTTCTTT. The V call is TRBV6-6, the J call TRBJ1-1; 8 bases are shared with TRBD1. Germline V gives CDR1 MNHNY, CDR2 SVGAGI (reference sequence). The CDR3 is 14 residues long. V lost 5 bases to trimming and J lost 10 bases; unmatched junction nucleotides: 12.

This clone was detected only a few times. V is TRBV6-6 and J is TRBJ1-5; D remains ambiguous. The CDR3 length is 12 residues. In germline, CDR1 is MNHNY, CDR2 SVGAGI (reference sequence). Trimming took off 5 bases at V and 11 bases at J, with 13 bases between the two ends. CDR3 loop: CASSPDLVAQHF. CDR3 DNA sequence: TGTGCCAGCAGTCCCGATTTAGTGGCCCAGCATTTT.

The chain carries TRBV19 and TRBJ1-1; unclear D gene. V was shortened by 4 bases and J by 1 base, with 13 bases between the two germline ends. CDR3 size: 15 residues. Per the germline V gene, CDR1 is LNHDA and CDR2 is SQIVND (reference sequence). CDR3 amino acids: CASSRERQENTEAFF. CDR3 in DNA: TGTGCCAGTAGTAGGGAGAGGCAGGAGAACACTGAAGCTTTCTTT.

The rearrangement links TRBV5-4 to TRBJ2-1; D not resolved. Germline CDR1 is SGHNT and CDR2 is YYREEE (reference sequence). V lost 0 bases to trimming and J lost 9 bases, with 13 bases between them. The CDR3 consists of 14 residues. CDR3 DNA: TGTGCCAGCAGCTTGGCCTCTAGTCGGGTTGAGCAGTTCTTC. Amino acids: CASSLASSRVEQFF.

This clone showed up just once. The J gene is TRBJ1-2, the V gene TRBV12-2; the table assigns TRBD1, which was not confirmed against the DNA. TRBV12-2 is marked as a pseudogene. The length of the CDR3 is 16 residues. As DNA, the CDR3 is TGTGCAAGTCGCTTAGCGCAAAGGGGCGGTAACTATGGCTACACCTTC. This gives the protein CASRLAQRGGNYGYTF.

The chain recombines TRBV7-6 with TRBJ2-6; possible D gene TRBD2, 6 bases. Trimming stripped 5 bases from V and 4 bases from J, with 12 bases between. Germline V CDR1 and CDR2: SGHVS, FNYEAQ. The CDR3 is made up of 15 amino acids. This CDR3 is CASSDGTRGANVLTF. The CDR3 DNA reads TGTGCCAGCAGCGATGGGACTCGGGGGGCCAACGTCCTGACTTTC.

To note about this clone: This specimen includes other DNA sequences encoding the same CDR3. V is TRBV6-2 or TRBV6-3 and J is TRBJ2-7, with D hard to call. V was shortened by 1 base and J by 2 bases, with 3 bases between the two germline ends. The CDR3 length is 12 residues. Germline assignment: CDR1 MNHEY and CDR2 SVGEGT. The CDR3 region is CASSYLAYEQYF. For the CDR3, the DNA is TGTGCCAGCAGTTACTTAGCCTACGAGCAGTACTTC.

CDR3 amino acids: CASSLERLAVNTGELFF. The CDR3 region has the DNA TGCGCCAGCAGCTTGGAACGCCTAGCGGTGAACACCGGGGAGCTGTTTTTT. The chain is built from TRBV5-1 and TRBJ2-2; 7 bases map to TRBD2. The germline gives CDR1 SGHRS, CDR2 YFSETQ. This CDR3 has 17 residues. V lost 0 bases to trimming and J lost 1 base; unmatched junction nucleotides: 6.

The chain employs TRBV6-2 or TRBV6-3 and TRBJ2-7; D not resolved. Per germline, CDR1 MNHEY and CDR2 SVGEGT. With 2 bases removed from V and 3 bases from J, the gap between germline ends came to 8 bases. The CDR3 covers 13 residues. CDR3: CASSYGPDYEQYF. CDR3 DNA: TGTGCCAGCAGTTACGGGCCAGACTACGAGCAGTACTTC.

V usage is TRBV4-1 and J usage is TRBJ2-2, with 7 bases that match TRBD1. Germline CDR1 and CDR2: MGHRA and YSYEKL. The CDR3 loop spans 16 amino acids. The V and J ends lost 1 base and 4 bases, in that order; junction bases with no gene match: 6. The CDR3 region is CASSQAGRGPTGELFF. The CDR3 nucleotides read TGCGCCAGCAGCCAAGCGGGTAGGGGGCCCACCGGGGAGCTGTTTTTT.

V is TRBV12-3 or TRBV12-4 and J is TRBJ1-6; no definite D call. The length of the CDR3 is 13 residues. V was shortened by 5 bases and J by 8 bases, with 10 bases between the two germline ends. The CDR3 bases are TGTGCCAGCAGTCCACAAGAATATTCACCCCTCCACTTT. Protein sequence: CASSPQEYSPLHF.

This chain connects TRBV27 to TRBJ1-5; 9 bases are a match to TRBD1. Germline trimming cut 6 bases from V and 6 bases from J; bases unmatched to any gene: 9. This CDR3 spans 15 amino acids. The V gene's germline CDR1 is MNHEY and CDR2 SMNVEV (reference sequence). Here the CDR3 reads CASRFLTGGSQPQHF. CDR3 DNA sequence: TGTGCCAGCAGATTCCTTACAGGGGGCAGTCAGCCCCAGCATTTT.

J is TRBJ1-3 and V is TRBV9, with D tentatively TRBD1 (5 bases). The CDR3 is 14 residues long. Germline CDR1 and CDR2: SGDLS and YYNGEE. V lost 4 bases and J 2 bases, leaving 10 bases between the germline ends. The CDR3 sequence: CASSPGGTGNTIYF. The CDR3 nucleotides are TGTGCCAGCAGCCCGGGGGGGACTGGAAACACCATATATTTT.

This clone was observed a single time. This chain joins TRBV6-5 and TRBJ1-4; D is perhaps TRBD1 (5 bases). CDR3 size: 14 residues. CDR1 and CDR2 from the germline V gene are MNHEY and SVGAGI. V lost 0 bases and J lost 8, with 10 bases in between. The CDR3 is CASSYSSRGEKLFF. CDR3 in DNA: TGTGCCAGCAGTTACTCGAGCCGGGGGGAAAAACTGTTTTTT.

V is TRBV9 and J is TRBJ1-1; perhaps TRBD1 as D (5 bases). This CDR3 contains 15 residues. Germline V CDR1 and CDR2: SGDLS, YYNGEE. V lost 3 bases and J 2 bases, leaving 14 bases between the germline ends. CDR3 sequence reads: CASSGVVGGNTEAFF. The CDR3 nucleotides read TGTGCCAGCAGCGGGGTCGTCGGGGGAAACACTGAAGCTTTCTTT.

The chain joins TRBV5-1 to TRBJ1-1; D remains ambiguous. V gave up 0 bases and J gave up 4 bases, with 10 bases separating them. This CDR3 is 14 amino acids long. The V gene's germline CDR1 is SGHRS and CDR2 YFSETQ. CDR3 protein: CASSLASPGTEAFF. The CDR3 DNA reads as TGCGCCAGCAGCTTGGCATCCCCAGGCACTGAAGCTTTCTTT.

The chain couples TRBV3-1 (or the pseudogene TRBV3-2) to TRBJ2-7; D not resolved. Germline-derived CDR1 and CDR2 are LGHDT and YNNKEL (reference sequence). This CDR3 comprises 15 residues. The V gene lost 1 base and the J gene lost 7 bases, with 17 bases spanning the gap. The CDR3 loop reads CASSQVAGRPREQYF. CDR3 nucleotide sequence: TGTGCCAGCAGCCAAGTTGCAGGTCGCCCCCGAGAGCAGTACTTC.

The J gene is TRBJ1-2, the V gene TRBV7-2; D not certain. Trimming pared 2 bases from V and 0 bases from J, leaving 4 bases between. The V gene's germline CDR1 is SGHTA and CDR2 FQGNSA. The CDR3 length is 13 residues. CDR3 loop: CASSLTANYGYTF. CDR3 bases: TGTGCCAGCAGCTTAACGGCTAACTATGGCTACACCTTC.

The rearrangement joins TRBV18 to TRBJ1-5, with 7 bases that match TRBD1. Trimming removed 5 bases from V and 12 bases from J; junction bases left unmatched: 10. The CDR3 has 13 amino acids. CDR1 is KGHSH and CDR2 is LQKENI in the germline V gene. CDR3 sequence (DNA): TGTGCCAGCTCATCGTACAGGCAGGGGGTCCAGCATTTT. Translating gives CASSSYRQGVQHF.

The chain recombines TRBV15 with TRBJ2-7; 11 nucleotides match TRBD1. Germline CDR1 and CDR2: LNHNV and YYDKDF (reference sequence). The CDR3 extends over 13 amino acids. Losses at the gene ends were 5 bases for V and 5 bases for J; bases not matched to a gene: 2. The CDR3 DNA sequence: TGTGCCACCAGCCGGGACAGGGGGAACGAGCAGTACTTC. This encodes CATSRDRGNEQYF.